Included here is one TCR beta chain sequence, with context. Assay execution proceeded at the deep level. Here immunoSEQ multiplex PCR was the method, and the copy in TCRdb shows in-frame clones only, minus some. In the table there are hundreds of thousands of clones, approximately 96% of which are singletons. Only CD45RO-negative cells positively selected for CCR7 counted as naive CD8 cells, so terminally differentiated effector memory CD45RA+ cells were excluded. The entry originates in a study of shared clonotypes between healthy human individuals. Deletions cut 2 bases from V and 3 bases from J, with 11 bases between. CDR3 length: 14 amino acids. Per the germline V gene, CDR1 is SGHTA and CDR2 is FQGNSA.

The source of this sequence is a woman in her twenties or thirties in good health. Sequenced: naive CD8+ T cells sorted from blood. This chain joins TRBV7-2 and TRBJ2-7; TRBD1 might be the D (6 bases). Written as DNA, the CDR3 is TGTGCCAGCAGCTTAAGTGTGACAGGCTACGAGCAGTACTTC. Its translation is CASSLSVTGYEQYF.